Presented here are 21 T cell receptor beta chains from one specimen sequenced in a study of CD4 and CD8 cells across lung adenocarcinoma regions. One entry per CDR3 protein, called by TCRdb with MiXCR from the PCR reads. Found here are roughly 13,000 distinct CDR3 sequences, 35% to 55% of them singletons; the top ten hold roughly 17%. The sample was CD4+ T cells from the center of a lung tumor. These receptors all stem from a male donor with lung adenocarcinoma. The CD4 and CD8 labels of this study may be unreliable.

In its sample, this clonotype is hyperexpanded. The chain carries TRBV6-1 and TRBJ2-4; TRBD2 agrees at 10 bases. Looked up from germline, CDR1 is MNHNS and CDR2 is SASEGT. The CDR3 covers 15 residues. J gave up 6 bases and V 2 bases, and 4 bases lay outside the gene matches. In DNA, the CDR3 is TGTGCCAGCAGTGAAATGGCTAGCGGGAGAAACATTCAGTACTTC. This translates into CASSEMASGRNIQYF.

Note on this clonotype: A much larger clone lies a single base off, so this may be a read error. The chain is built from TRBV7-8 and TRBJ2-3; TRBD2 might be the D (5 bases). The V gene lost 1 base and the J gene lost 2 bases, with 10 bases spanning the gap. This CDR3 is built from 15 residues. Germline V gives CDR1 SGHVS, CDR2 FQNEAQ. The CDR3 DNA reads as TGTGCCAGCAGCTTAGGGAGCGGATACACAGATACGCAGTATTTT. It codes for CASSLGSGYTDTQYF.

About this clonotype itself: An end of the junction differs from the germline gene, which may be a read error. The V call is TRBV12-3 or TRBV12-4, the J call TRBJ1-2; possibly TRBD1 for D (5 bases). The CDR3 is 13 residues long. CDR3 bases: TGTGCCAGCAGTTTCAGGGCTAAGTATGGCTACACCTTC. Its protein is CASSFRAKYGYTF.

This sequence joins TRBV6-5 and TRBJ1-2; D is uncertain. The V end lost 2 bases, the J end lost 8 bases, and 18 bases lay between the germline ends. CDR1 is MNHEY, CDR2 SVGAGI, per germline. This CDR3 contains 15 residues. The CDR3 DNA is TGTGCCAGCAGTTACGGTAGAGGGTTTAGGTACGGCTACACCTTC. Translated, it gives CASSYGRGFRYGYTF.

V is TRBV6-1 and J is TRBJ2-2; 12 bases fit TRBD2. The CDR3 covers 15 residues. Germline-derived CDR1 and CDR2 are MNHNS and SASEGT. The V gene end was trimmed by 6 bases and the J gene end by 2 bases; junction bases not matched to a gene: 1. This chain's CDR3 is CASSGLAGNTGELFF. CDR3 nucleotide sequence: TGTGCCAGCAGCGGACTAGCGGGAAACACCGGGGAGCTGTTTTTT.

Relative to its sample, this clonotype is medium-sized. The chain joins TRBV6-1 to TRBJ2-7, with D unclear. The CDR3 sequence is 13 residues long. Per germline, CDR1 MNHNS and CDR2 SASEGT. V lost 1 base to trimming and J lost 2 bases, with 6 bases between them. The CDR3 reads CASSEDHAYEQYF. In DNA, the CDR3 is TGTGCCAGCAGTGAAGACCACGCCTACGAGCAGTACTTC.

This clonotype is categorized as medium-sized. The genes are TRBV6-5 and TRBJ2-1, with 11 nucleotides matching TRBD2. V lost 0 bases, J lost 2 bases, and 3 bases stayed unmatched. Germline CDR1 reads MNHEY; CDR2 reads SVGAGI. This CDR3 region has 17 residues. CDR3 region: CASSYSSGRGAYNEQFF. The DNA of the CDR3 is TGTGCCAGCAGTTACTCTAGCGGGAGGGGAGCCTACAATGAGCAGTTCTTC.

The chain is built from TRBV7-8 and TRBJ1-4; D gene uncertain. The CDR3 loop spans 14 amino acids. Looked up from germline, CDR1 is SGHVS and CDR2 is FQNEAQ. Trimming shortened V by 0 bases and J by 8 bases, and 10 bases separated the two germline ends. CDR3 protein: CASSLALGGEKLFF. The CDR3 DNA sequence: TGTGCCAGCAGCTTAGCGTTGGGAGGAGAAAAACTGTTTTTT.

This sequence joins TRBV27 and TRBJ2-4; D is unclear. Per germline, CDR1 MNHEY and CDR2 SMNVEV (reference sequence). V was shortened by 5 bases and J by 13 bases, with 30 bases between the two germline ends. CDR3 size: 17 residues. The DNA for the CDR3 is TGTGCCAGCAGTCCGGGCCGAGTGGCCTGTGGGCAAGATACGCAGTACTTC. Amino acids: CASSPGRVACGQDTQYF.

This clonotype is categorized as medium-sized. The chain has TRBV10-2 and TRBJ2-1; the D is unclear. Between the trimmed V and J ends, which lost 0 bases and 10 bases, there was a span of 4 bases. Germline loops: CDR1 WSHSY, CDR2 SAAADI. This CDR3 has 11 amino acids. CDR3 protein: CASSESREQFF. The CDR3 nucleotides are TGCGCCAGCAGTGAGTCCAGGGAGCAGTTCTTC.

This clonotype came up a few times. This may come from a read error, since a much larger clone is one base off. The V call is TRBV27, the J call TRBJ2-1; 11 bases are a match to TRBD2. The CDR3 has 15 residues. Germline V lookup: CDR1 MNHEY, CDR2 SMNVEV (reference sequence). The V gene end was trimmed by 6 bases and the J gene end by 13 bases; junction bases not matched to a gene: 14. In DNA, the CDR3 is TGTGCCAGCAGAGGCTTAGCGGGAGGGGAAGGGACCCAGTTCTTC. Translated, it gives CASRGLAGGEGTQFF.

In its sample, this clonotype ranks as large (0.1 to 1%). The chain recombines TRBV6-5 with TRBJ2-5; 9 nucleotides match TRBD1. This CDR3 has 13 residues. Per the germline V gene, CDR1 is MNHEY and CDR2 is SVGAGI. Germline trimming cut 9 bases from V and 5 bases from J; bases unmatched to any gene: 7. The CDR3 region has the DNA TGTGCCAGGAGTCCGGGACAGGGCGAGACCCAGTACTTC. Amino acids: CARSPGQGETQYF.

Remarks on this clonotype: A junction end diverges from the germline sequence, so it may reflect a read error. This chain joins TRBV4-1 and TRBJ2-3; the D gene is possibly TRBD2 (5 bases). The CDR3 is 18 residues long. Germline CDR1 reads MGHRA; CDR2 reads YSYEKL. CDR3 sequence: CASSQELVWRSGTATQYF. CDR3 nucleotide sequence: TGCGCCAGCAGCCAAGAACTGGTGTGGAGGAGCGGCACAGCTACGCAGTATTTT.

This clonotype was observed at least ten times. This chain links TRBV6-1 with TRBJ2-2; possibly TRBD1 for D (6 bases). The germline V gene has CDR1 MNHNS and CDR2 SASEGT. The CDR3 covers 16 residues. The germline V and J ends were trimmed by 5 bases and 0 bases, with 13 bases remaining between them. The CDR3 DNA is TGTGCCAGCAGTCAAACCGGGACACCGAACACCGGGGAGCTGTTTTTT. Translating it yields CASSQTGTPNTGELFF.

This chain joins TRBV4-1 and TRBJ2-2; no clear D gene. Deletions cut 1 base from V and 0 bases from J, with 18 bases between. The CDR3 spans 19 residues. CDR1 and CDR2 (germline): MGHRA, YSYEKL. The CDR3 nucleotides are TGCGCCAGCAGCCAAGGGATTTTGCGGAGAGAAGCGAACACCGGGGAGCTGTTTTTT. It specifies CASSQGILRREANTGELFF.

This chain uses TRBV6-1 with TRBJ2-1; TRBD2 matches 10 bases. Germline V CDR1 and CDR2: MNHNS, SASEGT. This CDR3 has 19 residues. With 4 bases clipped from V and 2 bases from J, the junction kept 14 bases outside the gene matches. The CDR3 sequence: CASSGRSIGLAEPYNEQFF. In DNA form, the CDR3 reads TGTGCCAGCAGTGGGAGGTCTATTGGACTAGCGGAACCCTACAATGAGCAGTTCTTC.

The chain recombines TRBV12-3 or TRBV12-4 with TRBJ2-4, with a tentative D call TRBD2 (6 bases). This CDR3 has 12 amino acids. V was clipped by 3 bases and J by 13 bases, with 13 bases between them. This CDR3 reads CASSFRRRDQYF. The CDR3 bases are TGTGCCAGCAGTTTTAGGAGGAGGGACCAGTACTTC.

This clonotype was counted a few times. This sequence joins TRBV10-3 and TRBJ2-3, with 7 bases identical to TRBD2. CDR3 length: 15 residues. Looked up from germline, CDR1 is ENHRY and CDR2 is SYGVKD. V lost 4 bases to trimming and J lost 1 base; unmatched junction nucleotides: 5. CDR3 sequence reads: CAISGAGAGTDTQYF. DNA for the CDR3: TGTGCCATCAGTGGGGCGGGAGCGGGCACAGATACGCAGTATTTT.

The V and J genes are TRBV7-2 and TRBJ2-4, with 7 positions matching TRBD1. In germline, CDR1 is SGHTA, CDR2 FQGNSA. CDR3 length: 14 amino acids. The DNA for the CDR3 is TGTGCGGGCAGCGGTGGACAGGATGTAGACACCCAGTACTTC. This gives the protein CAGSGGQDVDTQYF.

Concerning this clonotype: The junction differs from germline at one of its ends, possibly a read error. The chain couples TRBV7-8 to TRBJ2-3; TRBD2 matches 7 bases. Germline V lookup: CDR1 SGHVS, CDR2 FQNEAQ. CDR3 size: 14 residues. In DNA, the CDR3 is TGTGCCAGCAGCCTAGCGGAGAGCACAGATACGCAGTATTTT. Protein sequence: CASSLAESTDTQYF.

By frequency in the sample, this clonotype is medium-sized. This chain connects TRBV27 to TRBJ2-3, with D tentatively TRBD1 (6 bases). Trimming took off 2 bases at V and 2 bases at J, with 14 bases between the two ends. CDR1 MNHEY and CDR2 SMNVEV come from the germline V gene (reference sequence). The CDR3 sequence is 16 residues long. As DNA, the CDR3 is TGTGCCAGCAGTTTAATCGGGACACTCCTCACAGATACGCAGTATTTT. Protein sequence: CASSLIGTLLTDTQYF.